These 31 T cell receptor beta chains share one sample of origin, sequenced in a study of CD8 T cells in Susac syndrome. An amount of RNA that ranged from 0.5 to 1 ug was reverse transcribed with random hexamers. TCRdb re-called the immunoSEQ multiplex PCR reads through MiXCR, storing one row per CDR3 protein. The sample yields roughly 80,000 distinct CDR3 sequences, roughly 94% seen once. Sequenced sample: CD8+ T cells from PBMCs. Every receptor here comes from a human donor with Susac syndrome.

The V gene is TRBV12-5, the J gene TRBJ2-7; TRBD1 aligns across 9 bases. This CDR3 has 12 amino acids. The germline CDR1 and CDR2 sequences are LGHNT and FRNRAP. The V gene end was trimmed by 9 bases and the J gene end by 7 bases; junction bases not matched to a gene: 7. The CDR3 nucleotides are TGTGCTAGCCAACAGGGGGCTGGGGAGCAGTACTTC. Protein product: CASQQGAGEQYF.

This chain joins TRBV19 and TRBJ2-7, with 8 bases lining up with TRBD1. V shed 5 bases and J 4 bases; nucleotides not matched to a gene: 4. This CDR3 comprises 13 residues. Germline-derived CDR1 and CDR2 are LNHDA and SQIVND (reference sequence). The CDR3 reads CASSHQGAYEQYF. The CDR3 coding sequence is TGTGCCAGTAGTCATCAGGGGGCTTACGAGCAGTACTTC.

The chain carries TRBV7-9 and TRBJ2-1; D is unresolved. This CDR3 is built from 15 residues. The V gene lost 5 bases and the J gene lost 7 bases, with 18 bases spanning the gap. Germline loops: CDR1 SEHNR, CDR2 FQNEAQ (reference sequence). The CDR3 sequence is CASSVARTRWNEQFF. Written as DNA, the CDR3 is TGTGCCAGCAGCGTGGCTCGGACGAGGTGGAATGAGCAGTTCTTC.

V and J are TRBV14 and TRBJ1-6, with 7 bases aligning to TRBD1. J lost 4 bases, V lost 4 bases, and 7 bases had no gene match. This CDR3 contains 16 residues. CDR1 is SGHDN and CDR2 is FVKESK in the germline V gene. The CDR3 is CASSLNQGGYNSPLHF. CDR3 DNA: TGTGCCAGCAGCCTTAATCAGGGGGGATATAATTCACCCCTCCACTTT.

The CDR3 is CSAQGESQPQHF. The CDR3 region has the DNA TGCAGTGCTCAGGGGGAGAGTCAGCCCCAGCATTTT. The chain joins TRBV20-1 to TRBJ1-5; TRBD1 matches 7 bases. CDR3 length: 12 amino acids. Looked up from germline, CDR1 is DFQATT and CDR2 is SNEGSKA (reference sequence). Trimming took 5 bases from V and 6 from J; bases not matched to a gene: 4.

The count of this clonotype is one. The V gene is TRBV30, the J gene TRBJ2-6; a possible D gene is TRBD1 (5 bases). The germline gives CDR1 GTSNPN, CDR2 SVGIG (reference sequence). Trimming shortened V by 2 bases and J by 0 bases, and 8 bases separated the two germline ends. CDR3 size: 15 residues. CDR3: CAWSPRGSGANVLTF. The CDR3 coding sequence is TGTGCCTGGAGTCCAAGGGGCTCTGGGGCCAACGTCCTGACTTTC.

The chain recombines TRBV7-9 with TRBJ2-1; D is uncertain. Germline-derived CDR1 and CDR2 are SEHNR and FQNEAQ (reference sequence). The CDR3 contains 15 residues. V was pared by 5 bases and J by 5 bases, with 16 bases between. The chain's CDR3 is CASSPSDIRNNEQFF. CDR3 nucleotides: TGTGCCAGCAGCCCCTCTGACATTCGCAACAATGAGCAGTTCTTC.

The chain recombines TRBV3-1 with TRBJ1-2; 7 nucleotides align to TRBD1. The CDR3 contains 13 residues. V was pared by 0 bases and J by 7 bases, with 2 bases of the junction left unmatched. Germline V CDR1 and CDR2: LGHDT, YNNKEL (reference sequence). The CDR3 DNA sequence: TGTGCCAGCAGCCAAGAAGACAGGGTTGGCTACACCTTC. Encoded protein: CASSQEDRVGYTF. The entire variable domain, with the rest obtained from reference TRBV3-1 and TRBJ1-2, is as follows: DTAVSQTPKYLVTQMGNDKSIKCEQNLGHDTMYWYKQDSKKFLKIMFSYNNKELIINETVPNRFSPKSPDKAHLNLHINSLELGDSAVYFCASSQEDRVGYTFGSGTRLTVV.

The chain joins TRBV12-3 or TRBV12-4 to TRBJ1-2; 7 bases match TRBD1. V dropped 3 bases and J dropped 2; count of bases not matched to a gene: 3. CDR3 length: 14 amino acids. DNA for the CDR3: TGTGCCAGCAGTTTCGGGACAGTAAACTATGGCTACACCTTC. Translation: CASSFGTVNYGYTF.

This rearrangement joins TRBV14 to TRBJ1-1; D call uncertain. The CDR3 consists of 15 residues. Trimming cost V 4 bases and J 1 base, with 13 bases left between them. Germline values: CDR1 SGHDN, CDR2 FVKESK. The CDR3 here is CASSRKGRRNTEAFF. CDR3 in DNA: TGTGCCAGCAGCCGAAAAGGACGTAGGAACACTGAAGCTTTCTTT.

This chain connects TRBV29-1 to TRBJ2-7, with D perhaps assigned TRBD1 or TRBD2 (5 bases each). Trimming took 5 bases from V and 2 from J, leaving 13 bases between them. The germline CDR1 and CDR2 sequences are SQVTM and ANQGSEA. This CDR3 is 13 amino acids long. CDR3 in DNA: TGCAGCGTTATCCGGGGCCCCGCCTACGAGCAGTACTTC. The encoded protein is CSVIRGPAYEQYF.

The chain links TRBV20-1 to TRBJ2-7; the D is unclear. The V end lost 0 bases, the J end lost 0 bases, and 9 bases lay between the germline ends. This CDR3 is 14 amino acids long. The germline CDR1 and CDR2 sequences are DFQATT and SNEGSKA (reference sequence). The CDR3 loop reads CSAREAGLSYEQYF. The CDR3 DNA is TGCAGTGCTAGAGAGGCAGGCCTCTCCTACGAGCAGTACTTC.

The chain has TRBV15 and TRBJ2-7; no clear D. Germline CDR1 reads LNHNV; CDR2 reads YYDKDF (reference sequence). V lost 5 bases, J lost 7 bases, and 12 bases lay in between. The CDR3 is made up of 12 amino acids. The CDR3 nucleotides read TGTGCCACCAGCGCAGGTTTCCCGGAGCAGTACTTC. This translates into CATSAGFPEQYF. The variable domain in full, with the rest retrieved from reference TRBV15 and TRBJ2-7, is DAMVIQNPRYQVTQFGKPVTLSCSQTLNHNVMYWYQQKSSQAPKLLFHYYDKDFNNEADTPDNFQSRRPNTSFCFLDIRSPGLGDTAMYLCATSAGFPEQYFGPGTRLTVT.

V usage is TRBV12-3 or TRBV12-4 and J usage is TRBJ1-1; 11 nucleotides agree with TRBD1. After removal of 6 bases from V and 0 bases from J, the junction contained 12 bases not matched to a gene. The CDR3 loop spans 18 amino acids. For the CDR3, the DNA is TGTGCCAGCAGCACCGGCTGGGACAGGGGGAACATGAACACTGAAGCTTTCTTT. Residues: CASSTGWDRGNMNTEAFF.

This clonotype was detected once. The rearrangement uses TRBV7-8 and TRBJ2-3, with TRBD1 matching 10 bases. V shed 5 bases and J 4 bases; nucleotides not matched to a gene: 9. CDR1 is SGHVS, CDR2 FQNEAQ, per germline. This CDR3 is built from 16 residues. CDR3 in amino acids: CASSPAGTGDPDTQYF. The CDR3 region has the DNA TGTGCCAGCAGCCCCGCCGGGACAGGGGATCCAGATACGCAGTATTTT.

V is TRBV29-1 and J is TRBJ1-1; D is perhaps TRBD1 (6 bases). CDR1 is SQVTM, CDR2 ANQGSEA, per germline. This CDR3 contains 11 residues. The V end was cut by 6 bases, the J end by 11 bases, with 16 bases between. The CDR3, as DNA: TGCAGCGTCCCCGATAAAGGGGGGGCTTTCTTT. Translating gives CSVPDKGGAFF.

The chain combines TRBV7-8 with TRBJ2-5; 9 positions agree with TRBD2. Germline CDR1 reads SGHVS; CDR2 reads FQNEAQ. Trimming at V came to 1 base and at J to 5 bases, leaving 5 bases not matched to a gene. The CDR3 loop spans 15 amino acids. The CDR3 DNA follows: TGTGCCAGCAGCTTAGAAGCGGGGGGTTGGGAGACCCAGTACTTC. Translating gives CASSLEAGGWETQYF. Variable domain in full (rest from reference TRBV7-8 and TRBJ2-5): GAGVSQSPRYKVAKRGQDVALRCDPISGHVSLFWYQQALGQGPEFLTYFQNEAQLDKSGLPSDRFFAERPEGSVSTLKIQRTQQEDSAVYLCASSLEAGGWETQYFGPGTRLLVL.

J is TRBJ1-2 and V is TRBV7-8; tentatively, D is TRBD1 (5 bases). This CDR3 is 13 amino acids long. V lost 7 bases, J lost 2 bases, and 11 bases lay in between. Germline loops: CDR1 SGHVS, CDR2 FQNEAQ. This CDR3 reads CASTNTGNYGYTF. The DNA of the CDR3 is TGTGCCAGCACCAACACAGGAAACTATGGCTACACCTTC.

This chain uses TRBV4-1 with TRBJ1-2; maybe TRBD1 (5 bases). The CDR3 length is 14 residues. Germline CDR1 reads MGHRA; CDR2 reads YSYEKL. Deletions cut 1 base from V and 6 bases from J, with 12 bases between. The CDR3 bases are TGCGCCAGCAGCCAAGGGGGGGGAGTAAATGGCTACACCTTC. Its translation: CASSQGGGVNGYTF.

The CDR3 coding sequence is TGTGCCGTACTAGCGGGGGACTACGAGCAGTACTTC. Protein product: CAVLAGDYEQYF. The V and J genes are TRBV2 and TRBJ2-7, with TRBD2 matching 11 bases. This CDR3 comprises 12 residues. Per germline, CDR1 SNHLY and CDR2 FYNNEI. The ends lost 11 bases at V and 3 bases at J; junction bases unmatched: 3.

The V gene is TRBV9, the J gene TRBJ2-4, with D perhaps being TRBD1 or TRBD2 (6 bases each). There are 17 residues in the CDR3. V was pared by 0 bases and J by 1 base, with 14 bases between. From germline, CDR1 is SGDLS and CDR2 YYNGEE. CDR3 sequence (DNA): TGTGCCAGCAGCGTAGAGGGGGGTAATACGGCCAAAAACATTCAGTACTTC. This gives the protein CASSVEGGNTAKNIQYF.

The gene calls are TRBV20-1 and TRBJ2-5; D is unresolved. Per germline, CDR1 DFQATT and CDR2 SNEGSKA (reference sequence). The CDR3 consists of 10 residues. With 5 bases removed from V and 4 bases from J, the gap between germline ends came to 5 bases. CDR3 protein: CSADRETQYF. In DNA, the CDR3 is TGCAGTGCTGATCGAGAGACCCAGTACTTC.

The V and J genes are TRBV12-3 or TRBV12-4 and TRBJ1-1; 7 bases are a match to TRBD1. V lost 4 bases to trimming and J lost 4 bases; unmatched junction nucleotides: 9. The length of the CDR3 is 15 residues. The CDR3 region is CASSYALSGGTEAFF. The CDR3 DNA reads as TGTGCCAGCAGTTACGCCCTGTCAGGGGGCACTGAAGCTTTCTTT.

This chain links TRBV6-5 with TRBJ2-1; D may match TRBD1 or TRBD2 (6 bases each). Trimming shortened V by 2 bases and J by 8 bases, and 7 bases separated the two germline ends. Germline V gives CDR1 MNHEY, CDR2 SVGAGI. This CDR3 has 12 residues. This CDR3 is CASSYRGDEQFF. The CDR3 DNA reads as TGTGCCAGCAGTTACAGGGGGGATGAGCAGTTCTTC.

The V and J genes are TRBV20-1 and TRBJ1-1; TRBD1 is a possible D gene (5 bases). Between the trimmed V and J ends, which lost 0 bases and 6 bases, there was a span of 17 bases. Germline CDR1 DFQATT, CDR2 SNEGSKA (reference sequence). The length of the CDR3 is 15 residues. In DNA form, the CDR3 reads TGCAGTGCTAGAGATGGAGGGAGGGGAAGGTCTGAAGCTTTCTTT. The encoded protein is CSARDGGRGRSEAFF.

This chain links TRBV5-8 with TRBJ2-7; D uncertain. Germline values: CDR1 SGHTS, CDR2 YDEGEE. Deletions cut 2 bases from V and 7 bases from J, with 10 bases between. This CDR3 contains 12 residues. The DNA of the CDR3 is TGTGCCAGCAGCTTTGAAGGGAAAGAGCAGTACTTC. It translates to CASSFEGKEQYF.

This clonotype was seen only once. The chain recombines TRBV6-2 or TRBV6-3 with TRBJ2-7; perhaps TRBD1 as D (5 bases). Trimming took 5 bases from V and 6 from J, leaving 20 bases between them. This CDR3 has 15 residues. Germline CDR1 and CDR2: MNHEY and SVGEGT. The CDR3 loop is CASSHRATGVGEQYF. The CDR3 region has the DNA TGTGCCAGCAGTCACCGGGCCACAGGCGTCGGCGAGCAGTACTTC.

This sequence joins TRBV25-1 and TRBJ2-1; D gene ambiguous. The CDR3 extends over 13 amino acids. Trimming cost V 2 bases and J 6 bases, with 8 bases left between them. The germline V gene encodes CDR1 MGHDK and CDR2 SYGVNS. The CDR3 spells CASSEDTLNEQFF. The CDR3 DNA sequence: TGTGCCAGCAGTGAAGACACTCTCAATGAGCAGTTCTTC.

The gene calls are TRBV2 and TRBJ2-7; D call uncertain. The CDR3 covers 11 residues. Germline V CDR1 and CDR2: SNHLY, FYNNEI. V lost 10 bases and J 0 bases, leaving 7 bases between the germline ends. This chain's CDR3 is CATTGSYEQYF. The CDR3 DNA follows: TGTGCCACCACCGGCTCCTACGAGCAGTACTTC.

The chain carries TRBV6-5 and TRBJ2-7; the D gene could be TRBD1 or TRBD2 (7 bases each). This CDR3 is built from 14 residues. The ends were cut back, 6 bases at V and 5 bases at J, with 17 bases in the middle. The V gene's germline CDR1 is MNHEY and CDR2 SVGAGI. CDR3 amino acids: CASRDRTSIHEQYF. The CDR3, as DNA: TGTGCCAGCAGGGACAGGACTAGTATCCACGAGCAGTACTTC.

The V call is TRBV20-1, the J call TRBJ1-1, with TRBD1 matching 9 bases. Germline V gene data show CDR1 as DFQATT and CDR2 as SNEGSKA (reference sequence). The J segment lost 0 bases and the V segment lost 0 bases, leaving 8 bases of the junction unmatched. This CDR3 spans 17 amino acids. The DNA of the CDR3 is TGCAGTGCTAGAGATAGACAGGGGGGGACGATGAACACTGAAGCTTTCTTT. This sequence encodes CSARDRQGGTMNTEAFF.